These T cell receptor beta chains were read from a single sample in a study of early T cells in non-severe SARS-CoV-2 infection. TCRdb fed the 5' RACE reads into MiXCR, producing one record per CDR3 protein. The data show roughly 28,000 distinct CDR3 sequences, around 5.8% seen once. What was sequenced was whole blood. The receptors come from an adult who was a healthcare worker with PCR-confirmed SARS-CoV-2 infection or an uninfected control (not recorded which). Both conserved end residues are part of each CDR3. The D gene is left open where the match is weak. Only some rows state a clone size, as once, few, many or a class for expanded clones.

size	D	V	J	DNA	CDR3
few	-	TRBV11-2	TRBJ1-1	TGTGCCAGCAGCTTAGGGCGGGGGCAAATAGGGACTGAAGCTTTCTTT	CASSLGRGQIGTEAFF
many	-	TRBV7-2	TRBJ1-1	TGTGCCAGCAGCGTGAACACTGAAGCTTTCTTT	CASSVNTEAFF
many	-	TRBV18	TRBJ1-5	TGTGCCAGCTCAACACAGGGCGACAATCAGCCCCAGCATTTT	CASSTQGDNQPQHF
few	-	TRBV11-3	TRBJ1-4	TGTGCCAGCAGCTCTAACCTCGTTCAAAAACTGTTTTTT	CASSSNLVQKLFF
many	TRBD2	TRBV7-9	TRBJ2-2	TGTGCCAGCAGCCCCCGGGGAGGGACCGGGGAGCTGTTTTTT	CASSPRGGTGELFF
many	-	TRBV27	TRBJ1-1	TGTGCCAGCAGTTTATCGTGGGTCAGTAGCAACACTGAAGCTTTCTTT	CASSLSWVSSNTEAFF
-	-	TRBV6-5	TRBJ2-7	TGTGCCAGCAGTTATAGGGACGAGCAGTACTTC	CASSYRDEQYF
many	-	TRBV29-1	TRBJ2-5	TGCAGCGTCCAAAGACTAGAGGGCGAGACCCAGTACTTC	CSVQRLEGETQYF
many	-	TRBV11-3	TRBJ2-7	TGTGCCAGCAGCTTAGAAGCAGGGCCGACCTACGAGCAGTACTTC	CASSLEAGPTYEQYF
many	-	TRBV14	TRBJ2-4	TGTGCCAGCAGCCCCTGGCGGGGGCTAGCCAAAAACATTCAGTACTTC	CASSPWRGLAKNIQYF
many	-	TRBV7-7	TRBJ2-5	TGTGCTAGCAGCCATCTTGCACAGGGTAGCGAGACCCAGTACTTC	CASSHLAQGSETQYF
medium-sized	-	TRBV6-2/TRBV6-3	TRBJ2-7	TGTGCCAGCAGTTACTCCGTGGACATAACCTCCGAGCAGTACTTC	CASSYSVDITSEQYF
many	TRBD1	TRBV7-2	TRBJ1-6	TGTGCCAGCAGCTCCTTACAGGGGGCTATGGCTTCACCCCTCCACTTT	CASSSLQGAMASPLHF
many	TRBD1	TRBV12-3/TRBV12-4	TRBJ1-2	TGTGCCAGCAGTAGAGGGGGCCGCTATGGCTACACCTTC	CASSRGGRYGYTF
few	TRBD1	TRBV12-3/TRBV12-4	TRBJ2-7	TGTGCCAGCAGACACCCCCCCCACCAACCCTCGAGGACAGGGATTAGTCCGTACTTC	CASRHPPHQPSRTGISPYF
-	-	TRBV24-1	TRBJ2-1	TGTGCCACCGAGGGGGGCAATGAGCAGTTCTTC	CATEGGNEQFF
many	-	TRBV27	TRBJ2-5	TGTGCCAGCAGTTTGATAGGGAAAGAGACCCAGTACTTC	CASSLIGKETQYF
few	TRBD2	TRBV7-8	TRBJ2-7	TGTGCCAGCAGCCAGGGCGCGGGGGGAGCCTACGAGCAGTACTTC	CASSQGAGGAYEQYF
many	TRBD2	TRBV5-1	TRBJ2-1	TGCGCCAGCAGCTTTTCAGGTGGGGCCATAGCGGGAGGGGTCTCCTACAATGAGCAGTTCTTC	CASSFSGGAIAGGVSYNEQFF
many	-	TRBV29-1	TRBJ1-2	TGCAGCGTTGTTTCTCAGGAGGGTCATGGCTACACCTTC	CSVVSQEGHGYTF
many	TRBD1	TRBV24-1	TRBJ2-1	TGTGCCACCAGTGACCTGACAGGGGATTCCTACAATGAGCAGTTCTTC	CATSDLTGDSYNEQFF
many	-	TRBV19	TRBJ1-4	TGTGCCAGTAGTATAGCTAGTTCTAATGAAAAACTGTTTTTT	CASSIASSNEKLFF
many	-	TRBV10-3	TRBJ2-7	TGTGCCATCATGGACTCTAGCGTCTACTACGAGCAGTACTTC	CAIMDSSVYYEQYF
few	TRBD1	TRBV2	TRBJ2-5	TGTGCCAGCAGTTTTGGGACAGGGAAAGAGACCCAGTACTTC	CASSFGTGKETQYF
-	TRBD2	TRBV3-1	TRBJ2-1	TGTGCCAGCAGACCCCCGGGACTAGCGGGCAACAATGAGCAGTTCTTC	CASRPPGLAGNNEQFF
many	TRBD2	TRBV6-1	TRBJ2-1	TGTGCCAGCAGTGAAGCGCTCTTTGGCGGGAGGAATGAGCAGTTCTTC	CASSEALFGGRNEQFF
few	-	TRBV5-1	TRBJ2-3	TGCACCAGCAGCCTAGAGGATTTTGGGGGTCCATTCCGTGTCAACACAGATACGCAGTATTTT	CTSSLEDFGGPFRVNTDTQYF
many	TRBD1	TRBV24-1	TRBJ1-5	TGTGCCACCAGTGACGCGACAGGGTTTCTCGAGCCCCAGCATTTT	CATSDATGFLEPQHF
many	-	TRBV27	TRBJ2-3	TGTGCCAGCAGGAAGTTCCATGAAAGCACAGATACGCAGTATTTT	CASRKFHESTDTQYF
-	-	TRBV25-1	TRBJ1-2	TGTGCCAGCAGTGCGGGAGGTTGGGGGTATGGCTACACCTTC	CASSAGGWGYGYTF
many	-	TRBV11-2	TRBJ2-1	TGTGCCAGCAGCTTAGATTTTAGCAAATACAATGAGCAGTTCTTC	CASSLDFSKYNEQFF
many	-	TRBV3-2	TRBJ2-7	TGTGCCAGCAGCCCTGGGCTTGGTGGCGAGCAGTACTTC	CASSPGLGGEQYF
many	-	TRBV6-5	TRBJ1-2	TGTGCCAGCAATCCCTCGGTGTGGGATGGTTACTATGGCTACACCTTC	CASNPSVWDGYYGYTF
many	TRBD2	TRBV20-1	TRBJ2-5	TGCAGTGCTAGTCTCGTGCGGGGGGGCGAAGAGACCCAGTACTTC	CSASLVRGGEETQYF
-	-	TRBV7-6	TRBJ2-4	TGTGCCAGCAGCCCCACTCGGGGGGCCAAAAACATTCAGTACTTC	CASSPTRGAKNIQYF
many	-	TRBV28	TRBJ2-6	TGTGCCAGCAGTTTGACAAGACACTCTGGGGCCAACGTCCTGACTTTC	CASSLTRHSGANVLTF
many	-	TRBV11-3	TRBJ2-2	TGTGCCTCCTATAGCCGAGGGTCCACCGGGGAGCTGTTTTTT	CASYSRGSTGELFF
-	TRBD2	TRBV7-2	TRBJ2-5	TGTGCCAGCAGCTTAGTGGGACTAGCGGGAAGGGAGACCCAGTACTTC	CASSLVGLAGRETQYF
many	-	TRBV4-2	TRBJ1-4	TGTGCCAGCAGCCAAACCAAGCATCGTGTTGAGAAACTGTTTTTT	CASSQTKHRVEKLFF
-	-	TRBV3-1	TRBJ2-3	TGTGCCAGCAGCCAGGAGGACAGTAGCACAGATACGCAGTATTTT	CASSQEDSSTDTQYF
-	-	TRBV6-1	TRBJ2-5	TGTGCCAGCATTCTACGGACCGGCGGAGGGGCCCAGTACTTC	CASILRTGGGAQYF
many	TRBD1	TRBV2	TRBJ1-1	TGTGCCAGCAGTGATTTAGGACAGGGATACACTGAAGCTTTCTTT	CASSDLGQGYTEAFF
few	TRBD1	TRBV20-1	TRBJ1-5	TGCAGTGCTAGAGGCGGGACAGCGACCAATCAGCCCCAGCATTTT	CSARGGTATNQPQHF
many	TRBD1	TRBV6-5	TRBJ1-2	TGTGCCAGCAGTTACTCGGGGACAGGGAAGAATGGCTACACCTTC	CASSYSGTGKNGYTF
many	TRBD1	TRBV7-2	TRBJ2-4	TGTGCCAGCAGCACCCCCGGACAGGGGGCCATAAACATTCAGTACTTC	CASSTPGQGAINIQYF
many	-	TRBV7-6	TRBJ1-1	TGTGCCAGCAGCTCAGGGTTGAACACTGAAGCTTTCTTT	CASSSGLNTEAFF
many	-	TRBV18	TRBJ2-5	TGTGCCAGCTCACCATGGATGAGCGCAGAGACCCAGTACTTC	CASSPWMSAETQYF
many	-	TRBV5-4	TRBJ2-5	TGTGCCAGCAGCGTGACAGCGAACCAAGAGACCCAGTACTTC	CASSVTANQETQYF
many	-	TRBV19	TRBJ1-5	TGTGCCAGTAGTAACGACAGGTACCCTCAGCCCCAGCATTTT	CASSNDRYPQPQHF
-	TRBD1	TRBV5-1	TRBJ2-4	TGCGCCAGCAGCGGGGGACAGGGCACCAAAAACATTCAGTACTTC	CASSGGQGTKNIQYF